Included here is one TCR beta chain sequence, with context. The junction shows a germline mismatch at one end, possibly a read error. These data come from a study of cytomegalovirus exposure and HLA in healthy donors. In the PCR, 60 Vbeta and 13 Jbeta primers were used. Only in-frame clones appear in the TCRdb table, and some are missing; sequencing was by immunoSEQ multiplex PCR. The sample holds over 150,000 clones, approximately 77% seen once. This CDR3 comprises 16 residues. Germline CDR1 and CDR2: SEHNR and FQNEAQ (reference sequence). The clonotype originates from a man in his late teens or twenties in good health and CMV-seronegative. This chain joins TRBV7-9 and TRBJ2-3; D may be TRBD2 (6 bases). Sequences were obtained from PBMCs. The CDR3 sequence: CASTLSVSGGTDTQYF. CDR3 in DNA: TGTGCCAGCACCTTAAGTGTTTCGGGAGGCACAGATACGCAGTATTTT.